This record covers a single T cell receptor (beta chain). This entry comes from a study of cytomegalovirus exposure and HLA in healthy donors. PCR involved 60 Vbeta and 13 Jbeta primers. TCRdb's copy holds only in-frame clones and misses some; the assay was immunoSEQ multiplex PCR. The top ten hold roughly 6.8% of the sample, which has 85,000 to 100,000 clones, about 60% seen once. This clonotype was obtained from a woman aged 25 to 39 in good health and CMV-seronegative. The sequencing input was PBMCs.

The CDR3 loop reads CSVEEIKGQGPTDTQYF. For the CDR3, the DNA is TGCAGCGTTGAAGAGATTAAGGGACAGGGGCCCACAGATACGCAGTATTTT. The V and J genes are TRBV29-1 and TRBJ2-3; 10 bases line up with TRBD1. CDR1 is SQVTM, CDR2 ANQGSEA, per germline. The CDR3 has 17 residues. With 0 bases clipped from V and 2 bases from J, the junction kept 8 bases outside the gene matches.